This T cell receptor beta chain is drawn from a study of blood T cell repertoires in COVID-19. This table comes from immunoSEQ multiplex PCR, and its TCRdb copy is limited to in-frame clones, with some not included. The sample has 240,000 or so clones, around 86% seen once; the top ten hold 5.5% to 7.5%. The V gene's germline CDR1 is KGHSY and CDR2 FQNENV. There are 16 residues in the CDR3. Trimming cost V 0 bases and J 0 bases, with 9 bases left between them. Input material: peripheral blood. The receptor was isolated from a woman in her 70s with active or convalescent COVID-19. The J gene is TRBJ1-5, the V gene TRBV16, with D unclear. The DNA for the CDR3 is TGTGCCAGCAGCCAATCTTCAGCGGGTAGCAATCAGCCCCAGCATTTT. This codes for CASSQSSAGSNQPQHF.